The TCR beta chain under discussion was sequenced for a study of T cell responses to AZD1222 COVID-19 vaccine. The study's findings and limits: Unmutated regions of variants are reportedly targeted by nearly half of spike-specific TCRs.

The protocol was immunoSEQ multiplex PCR, while the TCRdb copy is restricted to in-frame clones and leaves out a portion. The sample yields about 83,000 clones, 85% to 95% seen once. About this clone: Its target is unknown.

V lost 5 bases and J 16 bases, leaving 21 bases between the germline ends. This CDR3 is built from 13 residues. Germline V lookup: CDR1 SGHTA, CDR2 FQGNSA. This specimen consisted of peripheral blood, obtained 28 days after the second AZD1222 dose. This receptor was obtained from an adult who received the AZD1222 COVID-19 vaccine. This chain connects TRBV7-2 to TRBJ1-5; weak D call: TRBD1 (6 bases). CDR3: CASSTNRDTTPHF. The CDR3 bases are TGTGCCAGCAGCACAAACCGGGACACTACCCCACATTTT.